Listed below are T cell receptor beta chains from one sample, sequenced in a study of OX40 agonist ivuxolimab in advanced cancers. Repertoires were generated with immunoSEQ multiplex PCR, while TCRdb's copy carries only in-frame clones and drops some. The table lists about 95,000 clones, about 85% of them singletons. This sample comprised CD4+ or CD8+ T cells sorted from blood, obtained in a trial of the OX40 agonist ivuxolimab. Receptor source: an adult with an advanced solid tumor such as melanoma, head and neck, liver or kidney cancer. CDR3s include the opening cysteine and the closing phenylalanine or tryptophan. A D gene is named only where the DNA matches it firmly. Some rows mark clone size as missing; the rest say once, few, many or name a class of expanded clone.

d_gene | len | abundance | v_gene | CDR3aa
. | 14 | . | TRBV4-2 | CASSQDGSVETQYF
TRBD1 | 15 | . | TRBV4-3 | CASSPHGQGSYEQYF
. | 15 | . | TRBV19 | CASSMEGQSFETQYF
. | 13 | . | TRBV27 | CASSFERADTQYF
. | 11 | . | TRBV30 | CAWTTGDEQYF
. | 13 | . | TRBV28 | CASSLPSVGTQYF
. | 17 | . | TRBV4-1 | CASSHPPGTGTTGELFF
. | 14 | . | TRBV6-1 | CASSERGNPYEQYF
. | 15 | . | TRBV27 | CASTPGTGEIGELFF
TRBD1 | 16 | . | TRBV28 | CASSFVDRGLTDTQYF
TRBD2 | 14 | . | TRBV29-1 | CSGATSGTYNEQFF
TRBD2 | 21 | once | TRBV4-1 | CASSSLPGLAESRPSTDTQYF
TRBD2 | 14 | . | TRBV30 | CAWSRTSGRNIQYF
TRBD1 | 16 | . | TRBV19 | CASSIGQGQGAYEQYF
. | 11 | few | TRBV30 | CAWSVPEKLFF
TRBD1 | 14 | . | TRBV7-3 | CASSRGTGSNEQFF
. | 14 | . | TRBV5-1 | CASSLAQGPAEAFF
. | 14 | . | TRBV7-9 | CASSLGAGRKGYTF
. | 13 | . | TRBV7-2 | CASSLRDPPEAFF
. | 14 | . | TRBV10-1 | CASSPDRSNNEQFF
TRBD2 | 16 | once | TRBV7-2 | CASSTFLSGRRDEQYF
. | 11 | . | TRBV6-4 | CASSPGPTEFF
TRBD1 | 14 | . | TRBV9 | CASSVGGTDYEQYF
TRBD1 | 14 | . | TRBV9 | CASSLGTGDSPLHF
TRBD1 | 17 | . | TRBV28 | CASIQGGQRTTNEKLFF
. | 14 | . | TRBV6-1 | CASSESQFNQPQHF
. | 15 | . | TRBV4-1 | CASSQVVTARGEQYF
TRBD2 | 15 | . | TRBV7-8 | CASSWAGTSGYEQYF
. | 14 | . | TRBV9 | CASRKGGRTDTQYF
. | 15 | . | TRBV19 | CASRRKQGENQPQHF
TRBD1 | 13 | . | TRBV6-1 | CASSPDRLNGYTF
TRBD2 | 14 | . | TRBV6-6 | CASTPRGLPYEQYF
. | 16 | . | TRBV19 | CASSIVGGRRTYEQYF
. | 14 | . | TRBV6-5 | CASTPGLQSYEQYF
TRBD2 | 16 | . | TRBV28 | CASSSTGTSGSDEQFF
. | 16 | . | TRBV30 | CAWSSYERIYTDTQYF
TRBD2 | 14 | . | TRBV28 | CASSSGTNTDTQYF
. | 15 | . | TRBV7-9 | CASSLAGVGAQPQHF
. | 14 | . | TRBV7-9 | CASSRTFLTGELFF
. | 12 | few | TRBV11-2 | CASSRPQETQYF
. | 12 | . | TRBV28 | CASSSGGQPQHF
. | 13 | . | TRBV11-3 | CASSLSEGETQYF
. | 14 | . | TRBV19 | CASRIGWDSPEAFF
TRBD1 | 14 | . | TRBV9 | CASSVGDRSYEQYF